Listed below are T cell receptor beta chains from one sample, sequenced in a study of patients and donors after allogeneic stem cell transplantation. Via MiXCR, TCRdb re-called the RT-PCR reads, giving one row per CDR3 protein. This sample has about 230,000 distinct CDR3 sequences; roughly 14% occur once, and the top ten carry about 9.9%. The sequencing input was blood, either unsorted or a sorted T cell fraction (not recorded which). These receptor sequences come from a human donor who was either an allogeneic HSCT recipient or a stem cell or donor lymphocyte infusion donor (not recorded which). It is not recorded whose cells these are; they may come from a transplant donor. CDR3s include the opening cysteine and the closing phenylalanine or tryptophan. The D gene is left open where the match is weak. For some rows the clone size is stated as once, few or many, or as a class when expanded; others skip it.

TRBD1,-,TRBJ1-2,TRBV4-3,CASSQTGGAGYGYTF,TGCGCCAGCAGCCAGACAGGGGGCGCGGGCTATGGCTACACCTTC
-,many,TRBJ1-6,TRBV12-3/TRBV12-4,CASSYRTAHNSPLHF,TGTGCCAGCAGCTACCGGACAGCTCATAATTCACCCCTCCACTTT
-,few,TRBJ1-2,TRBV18,CASSPPLEPRGNGYTF,TGTGCCAGCTCACCACCGCTCGAACCCCGAGGGAATGGCTACACCTTC
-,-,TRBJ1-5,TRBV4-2,CASSQGRSSNQPQHF,TGTGCCAGCAGCCAAGGCCGAAGTTCCAATCAGCCCCAGCATTTT
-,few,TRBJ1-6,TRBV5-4,CASSFGGSYNSPLHF,TGTGCCAGCAGCTTTGGCGGCTCCTATAATTCACCCCTCCACTTT
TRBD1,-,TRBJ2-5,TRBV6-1,CASSERVWGTGEETQYF,TGTGCCAGCAGTGAACGGGTGTGGGGGACAGGGGAAGAGACCCAGTACTTC
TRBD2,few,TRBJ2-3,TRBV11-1,CASSSTATSGSADTQYF,TGTGCCAGCAGCTCAACAGCGACTAGCGGGAGTGCAGATACGCAGTATTTT
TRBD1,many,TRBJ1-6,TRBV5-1,CASSLGQGARSPLHF,TGCGCCAGCAGCTTGGGACAGGGGGCTCGATCACCCCTCCACTTT
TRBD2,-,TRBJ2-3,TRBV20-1,CSAPRLAAIKMADTQYF,TGCAGTGCTCCCAGACTAGCGGCTATAAAGATGGCAGATACGCAGTATTTT
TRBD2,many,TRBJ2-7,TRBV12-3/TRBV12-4,CASTTPGGDEQYF,TGTGCCAGCACTACCCCCGGGGGGGATGAGCAGTACTTC
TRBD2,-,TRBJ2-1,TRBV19,CASSTGLAGSSYNEQFF,TGTGCCAGTAGTACCGGACTAGCGGGAAGCTCCTACAATGAGCAGTTCTTC
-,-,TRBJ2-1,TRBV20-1,CSANKDNEQFF,TGCAGTGCCAATAAGGACAATGAGCAGTTCTTC
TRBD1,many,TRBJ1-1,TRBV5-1,CASSSQGALSLNTEAFF,TGCGCCAGCAGCTCTCAGGGGGCTCTGTCCCTTAACACTGAAGCTTTCTTT
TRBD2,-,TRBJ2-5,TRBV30,CAWSGSGGALQTQYF,TGTGCCTGGAGCGGTAGCGGGGGAGCCCTTCAGACCCAGTACTTC
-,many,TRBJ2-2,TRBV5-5,CASSWQAGPNTGELFF,TGTGCCAGCAGCTGGCAGGCAGGGCCCAACACCGGGGAGCTGTTTTTT
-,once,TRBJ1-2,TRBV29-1,CSVDSPVNGYTF,TGCAGCGTTGACTCCCCGGTGAATGGCTACACCTTC
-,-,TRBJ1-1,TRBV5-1,CASSDRPGQNTEAFF,TGCGCCAGCAGCGACCGACCGGGACAGAACACTGAAGCTTTCTTT
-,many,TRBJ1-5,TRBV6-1,CASNENQPQHF,TGTGCCAGCAATGAAAATCAGCCCCAGCATTTT
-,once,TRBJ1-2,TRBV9,CASSVSPGADLGGYTF,TGTGCCAGCAGCGTATCTCCAGGGGCGGATCTAGGTGGCTACACCTTC
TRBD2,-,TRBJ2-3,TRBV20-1,CSARLAGGGDTQYF,TGCAGTGCTCGACTAGCGGGAGGGGGAGATACGCAGTATTTT
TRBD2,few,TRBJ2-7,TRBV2,CASSTGTRGEQYF,TGTGCCAGCTCTACCGGGACTAGAGGAGAGCAGTACTTC
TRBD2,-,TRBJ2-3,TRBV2,CASRPDLGGGGTDTQYF,TGTGCCAGCAGGCCGGACCTCGGCGGGGGGGGCACAGATACGCAGTATTTT
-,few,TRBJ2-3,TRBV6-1,CASSETRADTQYF,TGTGCCAGCAGTGAAACCAGGGCGGATACGCAGTATTTT
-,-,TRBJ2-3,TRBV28,CAIAPPGVDTQYF,TGTGCCATTGCGCCCCCAGGGGTAGATACGCAGTATTTT
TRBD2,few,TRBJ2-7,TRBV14,CASSRLTGTSAGYEQYF,TGTGCCAGCAGTCGATTGACCGGGACTAGCGCCGGCTACGAGCAGTACTTC
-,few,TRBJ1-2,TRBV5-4,CASSLVWKANGYTF,TGTGCCAGCAGCTTGGTCTGGAAGGCAAATGGCTACACCTTC
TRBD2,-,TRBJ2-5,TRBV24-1,CATSGLVGGGEETQYF,TGTGCCACCAGTGGACTCGTGGGCGGGGGAGAGGAGACCCAGTACTTC
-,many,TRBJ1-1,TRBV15,CATSRGAGWGTEAFF,TGTGCCACCAGCAGAGGTGCGGGGTGGGGCACTGAAGCTTTCTTT
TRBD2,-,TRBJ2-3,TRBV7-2,CASSLGKRGGYLGTQYF,TGTGCCAGCAGCTTAGGGAAGCGGGGGGGGTATTTGGGTACGCAGTATTTT
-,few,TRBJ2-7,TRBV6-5,CAIRSPSYEQYF,TGTGCCATCAGAAGTCCGAGCTACGAGCAGTACTTC
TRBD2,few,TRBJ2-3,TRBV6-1,CASTKLAGDTDTQYF,TGTGCCAGCACTAAACTAGCGGGGGACACAGATACGCAGTATTTT
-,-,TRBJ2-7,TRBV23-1,CAGTGIYEQYF,TGCGCCGGTACAGGGATTTACGAGCAGTACTTC